Included here is one T cell receptor (beta chain) sequence, with context. These data originate in a study of shared clonotypes between healthy human individuals. Looking at the study overall: Per donor, CD8 memory used one plate, CD8 naive used two, CD4 memory used three and CD4 naive used three.

The CDR3 is 14 amino acids. Germline V gene sequence: CDR1 SGHRS, CDR2 YFSETQ. The V end lost 2 bases, the J end lost 6 bases, and 14 bases lay between the germline ends. Sequencing was performed with immunoSEQ multiplex PCR; in TCRdb, only in-frame clones are kept and a portion is missing. The table includes over 2,000,000 clones, around 95% detected once. Naive CD8 cells lacked CD45RO and underwent positive selection for CCR7, leaving out terminally differentiated effector memory CD45RA+ cells. The specimen sequenced was naive CD8+ T cells from PBMCs. This TCR was sampled from a man aged 18 to 29 in good health. Some clones in this sample may be carry-over from other donors' samples. This chain links TRBV5-1 with TRBJ1-1; D possibly corresponds to TRBD1 (5 bases). The CDR3 region has the DNA TGCGCCAGCAGCTTCGTTGGGGCAAGTGCTGAAGCTTTCTTT. This translates into CASSFVGASAEAFF.